This TCR beta chain is from a study of cytomegalovirus exposure and HLA in healthy donors. General study results and limits: Confirmation in vitro established that a few CMV-associated chains were specific for CMV antigens. Despite most TCR sequences being rare, some public TCRs occurred in many donors. Subsequent analysis revealed that first-cohort TCR clusters tended to co-occur in the 120 or so validation repertoires.

Clones were read by immunoSEQ multiplex PCR, and TCRdb kept only the in-frame ones, dropping some. The sample has about 170,000 clones; approximately 89% are singletons. Concerning this clone itself: Its antigen is as yet unknown.

It was the 120-subject validation cohort, separate from the approximately 620-subject first cohort, to which the donors belonged. Germline V gene data show CDR1 as SGHRS and CDR2 as YFSETQ. Trimming took off 4 bases at V and 0 bases at J, with 12 bases between the two ends. The CDR3 contains 15 residues. Sequenced input: PBMCs. The sequence was obtained from a man between 18 and 35 years old in good health and CMV-seropositive. The J gene is TRBJ2-3, the V gene TRBV5-1; weak D call: TRBD1 (7 bases). The DNA of the CDR3 is TGCGCCAGCAGCCCAGGGGGGACTAGCACAGATACGCAGTATTTT. This gives the protein CASSPGGTSTDTQYF.